These 28 T cell receptor beta chains share one sample of origin, sequenced in a study of high-grade serous ovarian cancer treatment subgroups. Produced via immunoSEQ multiplex PCR; TCRdb's table is partial and in-frame only. Of thousands of clones in the sample, more than 65% were seen once. Tumor tissue was taken before any definitive surgery or chemotherapy was given. The sequencing input was tumor tissue. These receptors were collected from a human donor with high-grade serous ovarian cancer.

Regarding this clone: Different DNA sequences within this sample yield the same CDR3. The J gene is TRBJ2-1, the V gene TRBV27; D ambiguous. Trimming left V 4 bases short and J 5 bases short, with 6 bases between. The germline CDR1 and CDR2 sequences are MNHEY and SMNVEV (reference sequence). The CDR3 runs 12 residues. In nucleotides, the CDR3 is TGTGCCAGCAGTTCAACCGACAATGAGCAGTTCTTC. Translated: CASSSTDNEQFF.

This chain uses TRBV6-5 with TRBJ1-1; no firm D call. CDR3 length: 15 residues. The V end lost 2 bases, the J end lost 4 bases, and 14 bases lay between the germline ends. Germline assignment: CDR1 MNHEY and CDR2 SVGAGI. The CDR3 is CASSYGGELSTEAFF. The CDR3 coding sequence is TGTGCCAGCAGTTACGGTGGGGAGTTGAGCACTGAAGCTTTCTTT.

This sequence joins TRBV5-6 and TRBJ2-7, with D perhaps TRBD1 (5 bases). This CDR3 is 16 amino acids long. Trimming left V 2 bases short and J 5 bases short, with 20 bases between. Germline V CDR1 and CDR2: SGHDT, YYEEEE. DNA of the CDR3: TGTGCCAGCAGCTTCGTTGGCAGGGAATTTGTTAACGAGCAGTACTTC. It translates to CASSFVGREFVNEQYF. The full variable domain, with the rest looked up from reference TRBV5-6 and TRBJ2-7, is DAGVTQSPTHLIKTRGQQVTLRCSPKSGHDTVSWYQQALGQGPQFIFQYYEEEERQRGNFPDRFSGHQFPNYSSELNVNALLLGDSALYLCASSFVGREFVNEQYFGPGTRLTVT.

The chain carries TRBV6-1 and TRBJ2-2, with 9 bases lining up with TRBD2. V gave up 2 bases and J gave up 5 bases; unmatched junction bases: 6. The CDR3 totals 16 residues. Germline values: CDR1 MNHNS, CDR2 SASEGT. CDR3 sequence (DNA): TGTGCCAGCAGTGAACGGGTAGCGGGGGTGACCGGGGAGCTGTTTTTT. Its translation is CASSERVAGVTGELFF.

The chain has TRBV7-8 and TRBJ2-1; TRBD2 agrees at 7 bases. J was trimmed by 10 bases and V by 5 bases; bases with no gene match: 17. There are 16 residues in the CDR3. The germline V gene encodes CDR1 SGHVS and CDR2 FQNEAQ. This CDR3 reads CASSHTNNVGGLEQFF. In DNA, the CDR3 is TGTGCCAGCAGCCACACAAATAACGTCGGGGGGTTGGAGCAGTTCTTC. Based on the CDR3 plus reference TRBV7-8 and TRBJ2-1, the full variable domain is GAGVSQSPRYKVAKRGQDVALRCDPISGHVSLFWYQQALGQGPEFLTYFQNEAQLDKSGLPSDRFFAERPEGSVSTLKIQRTQQEDSAVYLCASSHTNNVGGLEQFFGPGTRLTVL.

Only one count was recorded for this clone. This chain uses TRBV30 with TRBJ1-2; TRBD1 might be the D (5 bases). The CDR3 runs to 11 residues. Trimming stripped 2 bases from V and 12 bases from J, with 13 bases between. Germline CDR1 GTSNPN, CDR2 SVGIG (reference sequence). CDR3 in DNA: TGTGCCTGGAGTCGTGGAGGGGATGACACCTTC. This gives the protein CAWSRGGDDTF.

The genes are TRBV5-1 and TRBJ2-3, with TRBD2 matching 12 bases. This CDR3 has 17 residues. Per germline, CDR1 SGHRS and CDR2 YFSETQ. V lost 2 bases, J lost 4 bases, and 8 bases stayed unmatched. CDR3: CASSLILAGGGADTQYF. CDR3 coding DNA: TGCGCCAGCAGCTTAATACTAGCGGGGGGAGGCGCAGATACGCAGTATTTT.

This chain uses TRBV7-3 with TRBJ2-3; possibly TRBD1 for D (5 bases). Trimming removed 5 bases at V and 6 bases at J, with 12 bases between. This CDR3 is 13 amino acids long. From germline, CDR1 is SGHTA and CDR2 FQGTGA. DNA of the CDR3: TGTGCCAGCAGCCCGTTGGGGCCGGATACGCAGTATTTT. Its translation is CASSPLGPDTQYF. Supplemented by reference TRBV7-3 and TRBJ2-3, the full variable domain reads GAGVSQTPSNKVTEKGKYVELRCDPISGHTALYWYRQSLGQGPEFLIYFQGTGAADDSGLPNDRFFAVRPEGSVSTLKIQRTERGDSAVYLCASSPLGPDTQYFGPGTRLTVL.

V usage is TRBV6-6 and J usage is TRBJ1-5; 7 bases are a match to TRBD1. The CDR3 length is 15 residues. Germline trimming cut 5 bases from V and 0 bases from J; bases unmatched to any gene: 4. Germline CDR1 is MNHNY and CDR2 is SVGAGI (reference sequence). CDR3 in DNA: TGTGCCAGCAGTACACAGGGGAATAGCAATCAGCCCCAGCATTTT. Protein: CASSTQGNSNQPQHF.

This chain links TRBV9 with TRBJ2-1, with a weak D call TRBD2 (7 bases). The germline V gene encodes CDR1 SGDLS and CDR2 YYNGEE. The CDR3 is 15 amino acids. V was trimmed by 2 bases and J by 3 bases, leaving 12 bases between them. CDR3 sequence (DNA): TGTGCCAGCAGCGTGGGGGGGGGCTACTACAATGAGCAGTTCTTC. Protein sequence: CASSVGGGYYNEQFF.

V and J are TRBV10-3 and TRBJ1-2; TRBD1 is a possible D gene (5 bases). This CDR3 comprises 15 residues. Germline loops: CDR1 ENHRY, CDR2 SYGVKD. V lost 6 bases and J lost 5, with 19 bases in between. CDR3 in DNA: TGTGCCATCAGCCCCGATGGGGGAGCGGCTTATGGCTACACCTTC. This encodes CAISPDGGAAYGYTF.

The V and J genes are TRBV27 and TRBJ1-5, with D possibly TRBD1 on 6 matching bases. The ends were cut back, 5 bases at V and 2 bases at J, with 13 bases in the middle. The CDR3 extends over 15 amino acids. Germline CDR1 and CDR2: MNHEY and SMNVEV (reference sequence). CDR3 amino acids: CASSPGAVGNQPQHF. The CDR3 nucleotides read TGTGCCAGCAGTCCGGGGGCGGTGGGCAATCAGCCCCAGCATTTT.

The chain joins TRBV14 to TRBJ1-1; D possibly corresponds to TRBD1 (6 bases). Germline V gene lookup returns CDR1 SGHDN and CDR2 FVKESK. The V gene lost 7 bases and the J gene lost 1 base, with 10 bases spanning the gap. The CDR3 is made up of 13 amino acids. In DNA, the CDR3 is TGTGCCAGCAACGACAGGAGGAACACTGAAGCTTTCTTT. It yields the protein CASNDRRNTEAFF.

The V gene is TRBV10-1, the J gene TRBJ2-1; D is unresolved. With 2 bases removed from V and 3 bases from J, the gap between germline ends came to 8 bases. Germline V gene data show CDR1 as WNHNN and CDR2 as SYGVQD (reference sequence). CDR3 length: 14 amino acids. In nucleotides, the CDR3 is TGCGCCAGCAGTGAGGAGGACCACTACAATGAGCAGTTCTTC. It encodes CASSEEDHYNEQFF.

The chain is built from TRBV9 and TRBJ2-2; D is unclear. V was shortened by 7 bases and J by 3 bases, with 10 bases between the two germline ends. The CDR3 is 13 amino acids. CDR1 is SGDLS, CDR2 YYNGEE, per germline. CDR3 coding DNA: TGTGCCAGCCAAAGACACGACACCGGGGAGCTGTTTTTT. Amino acids: CASQRHDTGELFF.

V usage is TRBV18 and J usage is TRBJ1-1, with a weak D call TRBD1 (6 bases). V was cut by 5 bases and J by 0 bases, with 16 bases left in between. Looked up from germline, CDR1 is KGHSH and CDR2 is LQKENI. The CDR3 totals 16 residues. CDR3 amino acids: CASSTLPGGLNTEAFF. CDR3 DNA: TGTGCCAGCTCAACGCTCCCGGGGGGGCTGAACACTGAAGCTTTCTTT.

The gene calls are TRBV30 and TRBJ1-1; D possibly corresponds to TRBD1 (6 bases). CDR3 length equals 13 residues. Deletions cut 0 bases from V and 6 bases from J, with 11 bases between. Germline CDR1 GTSNPN, CDR2 SVGIG (reference sequence). The DNA for the CDR3 is TGTGCCTGGAGTGTACTCGGGGGCGCTGAAGCTTTCTTT. This codes for CAWSVLGGAEAFF. The full variable domain, rest sourced from reference TRBV30 and TRBJ1-1, is SQTIHQWPATLVQPVGSPLSLECTVEGTSNPNLYWYRQAAGRGLQLLFYSVGIGQISSEVPQNLSASRPQDRQFILSSKKLLLSDSGFYLCAWSVLGGAEAFFGQGTRLTVV.

The chain combines TRBV7-2 with TRBJ1-1; weak D call: TRBD1 (6 bases). Germline V gene lookup returns CDR1 SGHTA and CDR2 FQGNSA. V was trimmed by 6 bases and J by 5 bases, leaving 13 bases between them. The CDR3 is 13 amino acids. The CDR3, as DNA: TGTGCCAGCAGTCCCAGGGGCGAGACTGAAGCTTTCTTT. Amino acids: CASSPRGETEAFF.

Regarding this clone: The identical CDR3 is also encoded by other nucleotide sequences in the sample. The J gene is TRBJ1-4, the V gene TRBV7-2; D is unclear. Trimming left V 5 bases short and J 0 bases short, with 13 bases between. The germline V gene encodes CDR1 SGHTA and CDR2 FQGNSA. The CDR3 is 16 residues long. This chain's CDR3 is CASSGSLGTTNEKLFF. CDR3 DNA: TGTGCCAGCAGCGGAAGTCTGGGTACAACTAATGAAAAACTGTTTTTT.

In this sample, this clone turned up a few times. V gene TRBV4-2 combines with J gene TRBJ1-2; weak D call: TRBD1 (5 bases). The germline V gene encodes CDR1 LGHNA and CDR2 YNFKEQ. The V end lost 1 base, the J end lost 4 bases, and 16 bases lay between the germline ends. The CDR3 totals 16 residues. As DNA, the CDR3 is TGTGCCAGCAGCCAAGCGGCCCACACGGGGGTCTATGGCTACACCTTC. Its translation: CASSQAAHTGVYGYTF.

This clone was seen a single time. This chain joins TRBV6-6 and TRBJ2-4; D could derive from TRBD1 or TRBD2 (5 bases each). The germline V gene encodes CDR1 MNHNY and CDR2 SVGAGI (reference sequence). The CDR3 sequence is 15 residues long. V was pared by 0 bases and J by 8 bases, with 14 bases between. CDR3 residues: CASSYSDRDGDIQYF. The CDR3 bases are TGTGCCAGCAGTTACTCGGACCGGGACGGAGACATTCAGTACTTC.

V and J are TRBV6-1 and TRBJ1-2; 7 positions match TRBD1. Per the germline V gene, CDR1 is MNHNS and CDR2 is SASEGT. CDR3 length: 13 residues. J gave up 10 bases and V 6 bases, and 11 bases lay outside the gene matches. For the CDR3, the DNA is TGTGCCAGCAGAGATGGGGGACAGCCCTCCTACACCTTC. This encodes CASRDGGQPSYTF.

The chain is built from TRBV27 and TRBJ2-4; TRBD2 is a possible D gene (6 bases). Deletions cut 3 bases from V and 0 bases from J, with 18 bases between. Germline lookup yields CDR1 MNHEY and CDR2 SMNVEV (reference sequence). The CDR3 extends over 18 amino acids. CDR3 sequence reads: CASSFYGGAGTAKNIQYF. The DNA of the CDR3 is TGTGCCAGCAGTTTCTACGGAGGGGCCGGCACAGCCAAAAACATTCAGTACTTC.

This clone was detected only once. The J gene is TRBJ1-5, the V gene TRBV27; 8 nucleotides match TRBD1. There are 15 residues in the CDR3. V lost 5 bases, J lost 3 bases, and 6 bases stayed unmatched. Germline V gene data show CDR1 as MNHEY and CDR2 as SMNVEV (reference sequence). CDR3 protein: CASSVDRGVNQPQHF. CDR3 DNA: TGTGCCAGCAGTGTTGACAGGGGCGTCAATCAGCCCCAGCATTTT.

V gene TRBV21-1 combines with J gene TRBJ1-2. TRBV21-1 is reported as a pseudogene. CDR3 size: 15 residues. The CDR3 reads CASSKVNTGNYGYTF. The CDR3 DNA reads TGTGCCAGCAGCAAAGTCAATACGGGGAACTATGGCTACACCTTC.

This clone was counted between two and nine times. The chain is built from TRBV11-2 and TRBJ1-1; D gene unclear. Germline V gene lookup returns CDR1 SGHAT and CDR2 FQNNGV. CDR3 size: 16 residues. V was clipped by 3 bases and J by 1 base, with 15 bases between them. The CDR3 region has the DNA TGTGCCAGCAGCTTTATATGCCGGTGGGAGAACACTGAAGCTTTCTTT. This encodes CASSFICRWENTEAFF.

The chain links TRBV18 to TRBJ1-1; no clear D. The CDR3 consists of 14 residues. The germline V gene encodes CDR1 KGHSH and CDR2 LQKENI. Trimming removed 3 bases at V and 7 bases at J, with 15 bases between. This chain's CDR3 is CASSPVVTGIEAFF. The CDR3 DNA is TGTGCCAGCTCACCCGTGGTGACTGGGATTGAAGCTTTCTTT.

This clone was counted only a few times. The V call is TRBV5-5, the J call TRBJ1-5, with no clear D. The CDR3 loop spans 14 amino acids. In germline, CDR1 is SGHKS, CDR2 YYEKEE (reference sequence). Trimming took off 3 bases at V and 4 bases at J, with 11 bases between the two ends. The CDR3 DNA reads TGTGCCAGCAGCTCCCCGACCCAAAATCAGCCCCAGCATTTT. Residues: CASSSPTQNQPQHF.